The 27 T cell receptor beta chains below come from one sample, sequenced in a study of siplizumab effects on memory and regulatory T cells. Produced via immunoSEQ multiplex PCR; TCRdb's table is partial and in-frame only. The sample consists of around 100,000 clones, 94% of them appearing once. The sample comprised non-Treg CD4+ T cells sorted from blood. Every receptor here comes from a human donor in good health.

The chain combines TRBV6-5 with TRBJ1-2, with unresolved D. V dropped 0 bases and J dropped 2 bases, with 4 bases sitting between them. The germline V gene encodes CDR1 MNHEY and CDR2 SVGAGI. CDR3 size: 13 residues. This CDR3 is CASSYSVNYGYTF. DNA of the CDR3: TGTGCCAGCAGTTACTCAGTAAACTATGGCTACACCTTC.

The genes are TRBV11-2 and TRBJ2-1; maybe TRBD2 (6 bases). V lost 1 base, J lost 15 bases, and 16 bases lay in between. The CDR3 is 13 amino acids. The germline V gene has CDR1 SGHAT and CDR2 FQNNGV. CDR3 in DNA: TGTGCCAGCAGCTTAGGGCATGGGACTCCCCTGTTCTTC. As protein: CASSLGHGTPLFF.

This rearrangement joins TRBV7-3 to TRBJ2-5; D unclear. V lost 0 bases and J 1 base, leaving 9 bases between the germline ends. The CDR3 is made up of 15 amino acids. Germline CDR1 and CDR2: SGHTA and FQGTGA. The CDR3 sequence: CASSLTGSPQETQYF. In nucleotides, the CDR3 is TGTGCCAGCAGCTTAACGGGCAGCCCCCAAGAGACCCAGTACTTC.

This sequence joins TRBV2 and TRBJ2-1; D remains ambiguous. The germline V and J ends were trimmed by 1 base and 16 bases, with 8 bases remaining between them. The CDR3 is 10 amino acids. The V gene's germline CDR1 is SNHLY and CDR2 FYNNEI. The DNA of the CDR3 is TGTGCCAGCAGTGAAGTGCCAGTCTTCTTC. Amino acids: CASSEVPVFF.

The V and J genes are TRBV7-3 and TRBJ2-5, with D possibly matching TRBD2 (6 bases). Germline values: CDR1 SGHTA, CDR2 FQGTGA. The CDR3 extends over 14 amino acids. Trimming took off 5 bases at V and 5 bases at J, with 15 bases between the two ends. The CDR3 reads CASSPSGAGETQYF. For the CDR3, the DNA is TGTGCCAGCAGCCCCAGCGGAGCGGGTGAGACCCAGTACTTC.

This sequence joins TRBV2 and TRBJ2-1; D ambiguous. V was clipped by 7 bases and J by 9 bases, with 16 bases between them. Germline V gene sequence: CDR1 SNHLY, CDR2 FYNNEI. The CDR3 runs 13 residues. The CDR3 nucleotides are TGTGCCAGCAACCAAAACAAGGGCGGTGAGCAGTTCTTC. Translation gives CASNQNKGGEQFF.

The CDR3 DNA sequence: TGTGCCAGCCTGGGACAGGGAACAATGAACACTGAAGCTTTCTTT. Protein sequence: CASLGQGTMNTEAFF. The chain uses TRBV19 and TRBJ1-1; 9 bases fit TRBD1. There are 15 residues in the CDR3. The V gene end was trimmed by 9 bases and the J gene end by 0 bases; junction bases not matched to a gene: 8. Looked up from germline, CDR1 is LNHDA and CDR2 is SQIVND (reference sequence). Supplemented by reference TRBV19 and TRBJ1-1, the full variable domain reads DGGITQSPKYLFRKEGQNVTLSCEQNLNHDAMYWYRQDPGQGLRLIYYSQIVNDFQKGDIAEGYSVSREKKESFPLTVTSAQKNPTAFYLCASLGQGTMNTEAFFGQGTRLTVV.

The chain recombines TRBV5-1 with TRBJ2-2; TRBD2 agrees at 8 bases. Germline CDR1 is SGHRS and CDR2 is YFSETQ. V shed 1 base and J 6 bases; nucleotides not matched to a gene: 14. This CDR3 contains 18 residues. For the CDR3, the DNA is TGCGCCAGCAGCTTGTCAATTCCTCGGGGGGGAGTCCCCGGGGAGCTGTTTTTT. It yields the protein CASSLSIPRGGVPGELFF. Variable domain in full (rest from reference TRBV5-1 and TRBJ2-2): KAGVTQTPRYLIKTRGQQVTLSCSPISGHRSVSWYQQTPGQGLQFLFEYFSETQRNKGNFPGRFSGRQFSNSRSEMNVSTLELGDSALYLCASSLSIPRGGVPGELFFGEGSRLTVL.

The rearrangement links TRBV7-8 to TRBJ2-7; TRBD1 matches at 8 bases. The V gene's germline CDR1 is SGHVS and CDR2 FQNEAQ. Unmatched junction bases numbered 9, after V lost 5 bases and J lost 3 bases. This CDR3 spans 15 amino acids. The CDR3 region has the DNA TGTGCCAGCAGCCCGACTGACAGGGGTGTCTACGAGCAGTACTTC. Translated: CASSPTDRGVYEQYF.

The CDR3 DNA reads TGTGCCAGCAGTAAACAACAGGGGTATTATGGCTACACCTTC. It translates to CASSKQQGYYGYTF. The chain recombines TRBV27 with TRBJ1-2, with 7 bases aligning to TRBD1. The CDR3 has 14 amino acids. Germline CDR1 MNHEY, CDR2 SMNVEV (reference sequence). Trimming removed 5 bases from V and 5 bases from J; junction bases left unmatched: 8.

This chain joins TRBV10-1 and TRBJ2-1; unclear D gene. The ends were cut back, 3 bases at V and 9 bases at J, with 9 bases in the middle. In germline, CDR1 is WNHNN, CDR2 SYGVQD (reference sequence). This CDR3 contains 12 residues. The CDR3 DNA is TGCGCCAGCAGTGAAGGGTTTAGTGAGCAGTTCTTC. Its translation: CASSEGFSEQFF.

The J gene is TRBJ2-1, the V gene TRBV30, with D hard to call. The CDR3 extends over 13 amino acids. Germline loops: CDR1 GTSNPN, CDR2 SVGIG (reference sequence). Trimming cost V 2 bases and J 7 bases, with 12 bases left between them. The CDR3 sequence: CAWSKTNSNEQFF. The CDR3 nucleotides are TGTGCCTGGAGTAAAACAAACAGTAATGAGCAGTTCTTC. The full variable domain, its missing parts supplied by reference TRBV30 and TRBJ2-1, is SQTIHQWPATLVQPVGSPLSLECTVEGTSNPNLYWYRQAAGRGLQLLFYSVGIGQISSEVPQNLSASRPQDRQFILSSKKLLLSDSGFYLCAWSKTNSNEQFFGPGTRLTVL.

The gene calls are TRBV7-9 and TRBJ1-2; TRBD1 agrees at 7 bases. Germline values: CDR1 SEHNR, CDR2 FQNEAQ (reference sequence). V was pared by 4 bases and J by 1 base, with 9 bases of the junction left unmatched. This CDR3 has 16 amino acids. The CDR3 spells CASSYTGTAYNYGYTF. The CDR3 bases are TGTGCCAGCAGCTATACCGGGACAGCTTATAACTATGGCTACACCTTC.

V usage is TRBV29-1 and J usage is TRBJ1-5; D unresolved. The CDR3 totals 13 residues. The germline V and J ends were trimmed by 4 bases and 0 bases, with 7 bases remaining between them. Germline V gene lookup returns CDR1 SQVTM and CDR2 ANQGSEA. DNA of the CDR3: TGCAGCGTTGTAGAAAATAGCAATCAGCCCCAGCATTTT. Protein product: CSVVENSNQPQHF. The full variable domain, its missing parts supplied by reference TRBV29-1 and TRBJ1-5, is SAVISQKPSRDICQRGTSLTIQCQVDSQVTMMFWYRQQPGQSLTLIATANQGSEATYESGFVIDKFPISRPNLTFSTLTVSNMSPEDSSIYLCSVVENSNQPQHFGDGTRLSIL.

J is TRBJ1-5 and V is TRBV5-3; D may be TRBD1 (6 bases). TRBV5-3 is filed as an ORF, its function uncertain. This CDR3 contains 16 residues. The germline V and J ends were trimmed by 6 bases and 2 bases, with 18 bases remaining between them. The CDR3 reads CARNCAGARGNQPQHF. CDR3 coding DNA: TGTGCCAGAAACTGTGCGGGGGCCCGGGGCAATCAGCCCCAGCATTTT.

J is TRBJ2-3 and V is TRBV9; D perhaps matches TRBD1 (5 bases). V lost 0 bases, J lost 5 bases, and 19 bases lay in between. This CDR3 is 17 amino acids long. Germline V CDR1 and CDR2: SGDLS, YYNGEE. The CDR3 DNA is TGTGCCAGCAGCGTAGTACCCCGAGCAGGGATCATAGATACGCAGTATTTT. Its translation is CASSVVPRAGIIDTQYF.

V usage is TRBV6-1 and J usage is TRBJ2-3, with D uncertain. Between the trimmed V and J ends, which lost 4 bases and 0 bases, there was a span of 11 bases. The CDR3 contains 15 residues. Germline loops: CDR1 MNHNS, CDR2 SASEGT. The CDR3 DNA reads TGTGCCAGCAGTGGGGGATACGGAAGCACAGATACGCAGTATTTT. Translating gives CASSGGYGSTDTQYF.

Turning to this clone: Within the sample, other DNA sequences also encode this same CDR3. V gene TRBV7-8 combines with J gene TRBJ1-5; maybe TRBD1 (6 bases). Trimming took off 5 bases at V and 7 bases at J, with 12 bases between the two ends. Germline V gives CDR1 SGHVS, CDR2 FQNEAQ. The CDR3 contains 13 residues. CDR3 DNA: TGTGCCAGCAGCACACGTCAGGGGCAGCCCCAGCATTTT. Its protein is CASSTRQGQPQHF.

The rearrangement links TRBV11-2 to TRBJ2-7; 9 bases match TRBD1. V trimming: 5 bases; J trimming: 3 bases; junction bases outside the gene matches: 5. The germline CDR1 and CDR2 sequences are SGHAT and FQNNGV. This CDR3 has 14 amino acids. CDR3: CASSAGTGIYEQYF. DNA for the CDR3: TGTGCCAGCAGCGCAGGGACAGGGATCTACGAGCAGTACTTC.

The chain uses TRBV30 and TRBJ1-2, with D uncertain. The germline V gene encodes CDR1 GTSNPN and CDR2 SVGIG (reference sequence). V lost 2 bases, J lost 5 bases, and 9 bases lay in between. The CDR3 extends over 12 amino acids. The DNA of the CDR3 is TGTGCCTGGAGTCTAGGAGGGTATGGCTACACCTTC. Translation: CAWSLGGYGYTF.

This rearrangement joins TRBV6-5 to TRBJ2-1; possible D gene TRBD2, 7 bases. Trimming took 6 bases from V and 8 from J, leaving 17 bases between them. The CDR3 loop spans 14 amino acids. Germline-derived CDR1 and CDR2 are MNHEY and SVGAGI. CDR3 nucleotide sequence: TGTGCCAGCAGGAGGGGGAGGGGGGGCGATGAGCAGTTCTTC. Amino acids: CASRRGRGGDEQFF.

This chain connects TRBV11-3 to TRBJ2-7; D might be TRBD2 (5 bases). Germline V gene lookup returns CDR1 SGHNT and CDR2 YENEEA. The CDR3 contains 14 residues. Trimming took 5 bases from V and 0 from J, leaving 11 bases between them. This CDR3 is CASSPGDSSYEQYF. The CDR3 nucleotides are TGTGCCAGCAGCCCCGGGGATAGCTCCTACGAGCAGTACTTC. The whole variable domain, remainder taken from reference TRBV11-3 and TRBJ2-7, is EAGVVQSPRYKIIEKKQPVAFWCNPISGHNTLYWYLQNLGQGPELLIRYENEEAVDDSQLPKDRFSAERLKGVDSTLKIQPAELGDSAVYLCASSPGDSSYEQYFGPGTRLTVT.

This chain connects TRBV29-1 to TRBJ2-3; the D is unclear. With 3 bases removed from V and 0 bases from J, the gap between germline ends came to 7 bases. The CDR3 sequence is 13 residues long. CDR1 and CDR2 from the germline V gene are SQVTM and ANQGSEA. CDR3 in DNA: TGCAGCGTTGATGACCAAAGCACAGATACGCAGTATTTT. Residues: CSVDDQSTDTQYF.

This clone was seen only once. The J gene is TRBJ1-1, the V gene TRBV7-2; D is ambiguous. Germline assignment: CDR1 SGHTA and CDR2 FQGNSA. The CDR3 sequence is 12 residues long. Trimming stripped 0 bases from V and 10 bases from J, with 9 bases between. CDR3: CASSLAESTAFF. The CDR3 DNA is TGTGCCAGCAGCTTAGCGGAGTCTACAGCTTTCTTT.

The chain links TRBV11-2 to TRBJ2-3; TRBD2 might be the D (7 bases). The V gene lost 5 bases and the J gene lost 3 bases, with 15 bases spanning the gap. Germline CDR1 SGHAT, CDR2 FQNNGV. The CDR3 sequence is 15 residues long. The CDR3 region is CASSRLGGGTDTQYF. As DNA, the CDR3 is TGTGCCAGCAGCCGGCTAGGGGGGGGGACAGATACGCAGTATTTT.

This sequence joins TRBV11-2 and TRBJ2-1, with 14 bases lining up with TRBD2. Trimming removed 5 bases from V and 9 bases from J; junction bases left unmatched: 6. This CDR3 contains 15 residues. Per germline, CDR1 SGHAT and CDR2 FQNNGV. As DNA, the CDR3 is TGTGCCAGCAGCCCGGGACTAGCGGGAGCATTTGAGCAGTTCTTC. Translation gives CASSPGLAGAFEQFF.

The chain joins TRBV6-1 to TRBJ1-5; D not resolved. CDR1 and CDR2 from the germline V gene are MNHNS and SASEGT. The CDR3 loop spans 13 amino acids. The V end lost 7 bases, the J end lost 3 bases, and 10 bases lay between the germline ends. CDR3 loop: CASKAGNNQPQHF. CDR3 DNA: TGTGCCAGCAAGGCGGGGAACAATCAGCCCCAGCATTTT.